The 8 T cell receptor beta chains presented below share a single source sample, sequenced in a study of blood T cell repertoires in COVID-19. Method: immunoSEQ multiplex PCR; TCRdb's copy keeps in-frame clones and lacks some. The data contain about 180,000 clones, about 80% of them singletons. Sequencing input: PBMCs or T cells enriched from blood (not recorded which). Receptors originate from a man between 60 and 75 years old who had been exposed to COVID-19.

The chain is built from TRBV7-3 and TRBJ2-7; perhaps TRBD2 as D (6 bases). Deletions cut 2 bases from V and 0 bases from J, with 8 bases between. The CDR3 is 14 residues long. The germline CDR1 and CDR2 sequences are SGHTA and FQGTGA. The CDR3 bases are TGTGCCAGCAGCTTAGGGGGGACCTCCTACGAGCAGTACTTC. Protein sequence: CASSLGGTSYEQYF.

The chain joins TRBV30 to TRBJ2-5; 8 positions agree with TRBD1. Trimming removed 2 bases from V and 5 bases from J; junction bases left unmatched: 4. The CDR3 spans 13 residues. Germline lookup yields CDR1 GTSNPN and CDR2 SVGIG (reference sequence). The CDR3 here is CAWSRRGRETQYF. The CDR3 DNA reads as TGTGCCTGGAGTCGCAGGGGGCGGGAGACCCAGTACTTC.

This chain joins TRBV5-4 and TRBJ2-3; TRBD1 matches at 8 bases. The V and J ends lost 4 bases and 1 base, in that order; junction bases with no gene match: 8. The CDR3 consists of 16 residues. From germline, CDR1 is SGHNT and CDR2 YYREEE (reference sequence). The CDR3 loop reads CASSPRQGIGTDTQYF. The CDR3 nucleotides are TGTGCCAGCAGCCCGAGACAGGGGATAGGCACAGATACGCAGTATTTT.

The chain uses TRBV10-2 and TRBJ2-3; TRBD2 might be the D (5 bases). The ends were cut back, 0 bases at V and 4 bases at J, with 5 bases in the middle. The length of the CDR3 is 13 residues. Germline V lookup: CDR1 WSHSY, CDR2 SAAADI. The CDR3 sequence: CASSESRADTQYF. In DNA, the CDR3 is TGCGCCAGCAGTGAGTCGAGGGCAGATACGCAGTATTTT.

V and J are TRBV2 and TRBJ1-5; 8 bases agree with TRBD1. CDR1 is SNHLY and CDR2 is FYNNEI in the germline V gene. This CDR3 comprises 14 residues. V lost 5 bases to trimming and J lost 5 bases; unmatched junction nucleotides: 5. This CDR3 is CASSPGGRYQPQHF. CDR3 nucleotide sequence: TGTGCCAGCAGTCCAGGGGGCCGCTATCAGCCCCAGCATTTT.

The chain combines TRBV6-4 with TRBJ2-3; perhaps TRBD1 as D (6 bases). CDR1 and CDR2 from the germline V gene are MRHNA and SNTAGT. The CDR3 is 15 residues long. V lost 6 bases to trimming and J lost 4 bases, with 17 bases between them. CDR3 bases: TGTGCCAGCAGAAAGGAGTCACCAGGGGCAGATACGCAGTATTTT. Translating it yields CASRKESPGADTQYF.

The chain carries TRBV7-2 and TRBJ2-1, with 9 bases lining up with TRBD2. Germline lookup yields CDR1 SGHTA and CDR2 FQGNSA. The trim removed 4 bases at V and 3 bases at J, leaving 7 bases unmatched. The CDR3 sequence is 16 residues long. Here the CDR3 reads CASSSGGAGGYNEQFF. Written as DNA, the CDR3 is TGTGCCAGCAGCTCTGGGGGAGCGGGGGGCTACAATGAGCAGTTCTTC. The full variable domain, with the rest looked up from reference TRBV7-2 and TRBJ2-1, is GAGVSQSPSNKVTEKGKDVELRCDPISGHTALYWYRQSLGQGLEFLIYFQGNSAPDKSGLPSDRFSAERTGGSVSTLTIQRTQQEDSAVYLCASSSGGAGGYNEQFFGPGTRLTVL.

The gene calls are TRBV19 and TRBJ2-2; D possibly corresponds to TRBD2 (6 bases). V lost 0 bases to trimming and J lost 5 bases, with 7 bases between them. The germline V gene has CDR1 LNHDA and CDR2 SQIVND (reference sequence). This CDR3 contains 14 residues. The CDR3 protein is CASSIDRGTGELFF. For the CDR3, the DNA is TGTGCCAGTAGTATAGATCGGGGGACCGGGGAGCTGTTTTTT.